This T cell receptor (beta chain) was captured by sequencing in a study of CD8+CD57+ T cells in acquired aplastic anemia. Study overall: Sorted CD4+ and CD8+ cells yielded DNA averaging roughly 3.3 ug. Researchers reported that healthy donors averaged about 11 million reads for CD4+ cells.

Researchers used genomic DNA as the template to profile TCR beta VDJ and CDR3. TCRdb fed the reads into MiXCR, producing one record per CDR3 protein. The sample has roughly 160,000 distinct CDR3 sequences, roughly 63% seen once; the top ten hold 35% to 50%. Study findings and constraints: In CD8+ cells, Simpson's diversity showed no significant difference between patients and controls. It was found that some 30 CD8+ CDR3 sequences were shared between patients and controls.

Turning to this clonotype: What it binds is not known.

Trimming shortened V by 4 bases and J by 0 bases, and 8 bases separated the two germline ends. The germline V gene has CDR1 MRHNA and CDR2 SNTAGT. The CDR3 has 14 residues. The clonotype was recovered from a human donor in good health. What was sequenced was sorted CD4+, CD8+, or CD8+CD57+ T cells (not recorded which) from PBMCs. The V and J genes are TRBV6-4 and TRBJ2-3; D unclear. The CDR3 loop is CASSGEGSTDTQYF. CDR3 DNA sequence: TGTGCCAGCAGTGGCGAAGGGAGCACAGATACGCAGTATTTT.